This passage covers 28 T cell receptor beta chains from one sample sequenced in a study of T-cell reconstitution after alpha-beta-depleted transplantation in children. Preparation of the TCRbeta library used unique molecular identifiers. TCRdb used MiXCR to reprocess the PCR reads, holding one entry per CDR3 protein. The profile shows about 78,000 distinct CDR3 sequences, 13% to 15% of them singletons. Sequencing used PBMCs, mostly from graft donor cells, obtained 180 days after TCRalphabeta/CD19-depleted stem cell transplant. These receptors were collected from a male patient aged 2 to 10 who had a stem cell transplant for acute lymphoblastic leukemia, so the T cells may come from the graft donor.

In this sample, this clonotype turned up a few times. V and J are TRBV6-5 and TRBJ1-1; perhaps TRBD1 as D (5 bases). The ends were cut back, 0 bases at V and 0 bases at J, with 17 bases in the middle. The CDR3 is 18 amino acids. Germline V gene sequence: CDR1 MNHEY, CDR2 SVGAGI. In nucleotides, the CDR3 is TGTGCCAGCAGTTACTCCCCAGGGAGATCGTGGGTGAACACTGAAGCTTTCTTT. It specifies CASSYSPGRSWVNTEAFF.

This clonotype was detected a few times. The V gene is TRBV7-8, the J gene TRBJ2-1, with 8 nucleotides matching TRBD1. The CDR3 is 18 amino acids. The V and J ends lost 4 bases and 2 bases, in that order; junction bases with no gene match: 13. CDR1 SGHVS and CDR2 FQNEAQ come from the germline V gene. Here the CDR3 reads CASSSYYWDRLTYNEQFF. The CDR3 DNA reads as TGTGCCAGCAGCTCGTATTACTGGGACAGGCTCACCTACAATGAGCAGTTCTTC.

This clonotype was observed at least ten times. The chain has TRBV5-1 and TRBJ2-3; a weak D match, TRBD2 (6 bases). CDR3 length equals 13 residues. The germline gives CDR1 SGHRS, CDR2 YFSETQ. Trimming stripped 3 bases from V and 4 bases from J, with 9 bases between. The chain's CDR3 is CASSWDWSDTQYF. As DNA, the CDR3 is TGCGCCAGCAGCTGGGACTGGTCAGATACGCAGTATTTT.

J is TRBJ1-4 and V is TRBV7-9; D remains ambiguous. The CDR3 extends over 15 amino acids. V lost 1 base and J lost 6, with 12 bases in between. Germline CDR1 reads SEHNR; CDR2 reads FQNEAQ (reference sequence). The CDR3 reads CASSLGNNDDEKLFF. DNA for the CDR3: TGTGCCAGCAGCTTAGGTAACAACGACGATGAAAAACTGTTTTTT.

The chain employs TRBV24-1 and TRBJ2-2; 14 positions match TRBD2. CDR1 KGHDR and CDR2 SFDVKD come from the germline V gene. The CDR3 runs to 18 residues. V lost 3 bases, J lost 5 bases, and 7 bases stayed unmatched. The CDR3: CATSDLTSGRAGTGELFF. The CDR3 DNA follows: TGTGCCACCAGTGATCTGACTAGCGGGAGGGCCGGGACCGGGGAGCTGTTTTTT.

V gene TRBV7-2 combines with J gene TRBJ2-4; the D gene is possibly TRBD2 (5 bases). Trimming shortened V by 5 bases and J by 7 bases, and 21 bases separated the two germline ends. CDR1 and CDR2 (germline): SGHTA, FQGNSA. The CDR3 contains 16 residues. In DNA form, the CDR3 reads TGTGCCAGCAGCAACCTTGGTGCGCTAGCACGGAACATTCAGTACTTC. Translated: CASSNLGALARNIQYF.

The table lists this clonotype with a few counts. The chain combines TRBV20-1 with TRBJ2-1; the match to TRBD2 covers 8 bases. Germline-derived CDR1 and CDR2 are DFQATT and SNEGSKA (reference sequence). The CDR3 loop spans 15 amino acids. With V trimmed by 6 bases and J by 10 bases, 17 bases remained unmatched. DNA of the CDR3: TGCAGTGCCCCCGGGGTAGCGGGACCTAGGGGGGAGCAGTTCTTC. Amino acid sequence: CSAPGVAGPRGEQFF.

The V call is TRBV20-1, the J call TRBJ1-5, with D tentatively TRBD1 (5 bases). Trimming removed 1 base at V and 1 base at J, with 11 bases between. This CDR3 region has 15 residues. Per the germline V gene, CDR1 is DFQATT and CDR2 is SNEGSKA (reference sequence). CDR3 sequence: CSARGWGISNQPQHF. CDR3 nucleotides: TGCAGTGCTAGAGGGTGGGGGATAAGCAATCAGCCCCAGCATTTT.

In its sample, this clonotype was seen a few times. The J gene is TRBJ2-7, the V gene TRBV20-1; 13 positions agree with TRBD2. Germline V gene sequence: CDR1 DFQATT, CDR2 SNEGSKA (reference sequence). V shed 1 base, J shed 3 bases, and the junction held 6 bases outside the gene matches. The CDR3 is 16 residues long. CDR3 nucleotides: TGCAGTGCTAGAGGGACTAGCGGGAGAACCCGCTACGAGCAGTACTTC. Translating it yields CSARGTSGRTRYEQYF.

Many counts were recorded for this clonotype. This CDR3 reads CSVVKIGGRGLEQYF. CDR3 nucleotides: TGCAGCGTTGTGAAGATCGGGGGCAGGGGGCTCGAGCAGTACTTC. V gene TRBV29-1 combines with J gene TRBJ2-7; 8 positions agree with TRBD1. CDR3 length equals 15 residues. Germline V gene data show CDR1 as SQVTM and CDR2 as ANQGSEA. Germline trimming cut 4 bases from V and 6 bases from J; bases unmatched to any gene: 14.

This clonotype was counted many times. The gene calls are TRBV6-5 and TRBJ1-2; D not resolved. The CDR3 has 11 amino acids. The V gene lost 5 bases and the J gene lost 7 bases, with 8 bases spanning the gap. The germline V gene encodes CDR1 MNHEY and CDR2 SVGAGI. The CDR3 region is CASSHGSGYTF. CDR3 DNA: TGTGCCAGCAGTCATGGGAGTGGCTACACCTTC.

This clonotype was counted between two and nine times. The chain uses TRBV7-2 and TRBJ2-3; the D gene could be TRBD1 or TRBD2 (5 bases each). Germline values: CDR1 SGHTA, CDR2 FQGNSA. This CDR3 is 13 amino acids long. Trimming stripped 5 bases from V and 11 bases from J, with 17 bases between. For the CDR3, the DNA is TGTGCCAGCAGCCCCGTCCCCGAGGGGAGGCAGTATTTT. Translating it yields CASSPVPEGRQYF. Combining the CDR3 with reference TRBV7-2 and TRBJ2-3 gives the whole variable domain GAGVSQSPSNKVTEKGKDVELRCDPISGHTALYWYRQSLGQGLEFLIYFQGNSAPDKSGLPSDRFSAERTGGSVSTLTIQRTQQEDSAVYLCASSPVPEGRQYFGPGTRLTVL.

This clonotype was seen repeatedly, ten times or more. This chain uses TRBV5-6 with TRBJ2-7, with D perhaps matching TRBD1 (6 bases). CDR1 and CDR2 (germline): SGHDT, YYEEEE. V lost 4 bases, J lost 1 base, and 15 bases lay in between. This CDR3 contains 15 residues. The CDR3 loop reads CASSRSDRSSYEQYF. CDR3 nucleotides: TGTGCCAGCAGCCGTAGTGACAGGTCATCCTACGAGCAGTACTTC.

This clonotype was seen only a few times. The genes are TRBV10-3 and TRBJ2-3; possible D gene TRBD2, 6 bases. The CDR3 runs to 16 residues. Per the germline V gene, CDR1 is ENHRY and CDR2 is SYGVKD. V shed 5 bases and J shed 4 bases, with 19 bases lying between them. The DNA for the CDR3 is TGTGCCATCAGTCCAGGCGGGGTCCTCCCCCCAGATACGCAGTATTTT. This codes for CAISPGGVLPPDTQYF.

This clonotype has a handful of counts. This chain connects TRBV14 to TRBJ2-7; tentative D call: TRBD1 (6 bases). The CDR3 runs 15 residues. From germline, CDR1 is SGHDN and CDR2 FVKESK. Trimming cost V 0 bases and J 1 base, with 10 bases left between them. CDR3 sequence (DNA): TGTGCCAGCAGCCAAGATCGACAGGAATCCTACGAGCAGTACTTC. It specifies CASSQDRQESYEQYF.

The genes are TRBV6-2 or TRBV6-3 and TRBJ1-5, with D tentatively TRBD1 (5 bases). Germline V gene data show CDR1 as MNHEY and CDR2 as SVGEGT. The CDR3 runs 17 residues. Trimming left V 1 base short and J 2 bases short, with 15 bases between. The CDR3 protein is CASSYFRGVGGNQPQHF. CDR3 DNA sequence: TGTGCCAGCAGTTACTTCCGAGGGGTCGGCGGCAATCAGCCCCAGCATTTT.

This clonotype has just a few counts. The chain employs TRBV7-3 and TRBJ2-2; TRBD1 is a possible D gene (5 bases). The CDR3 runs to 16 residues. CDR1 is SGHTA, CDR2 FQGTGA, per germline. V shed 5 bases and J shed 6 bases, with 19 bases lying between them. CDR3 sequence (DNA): TGTGCCAGCAGCCCAGCCAGGGTACTCCCTCCCGGGGAGCTGTTTTTT. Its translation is CASSPARVLPPGELFF.

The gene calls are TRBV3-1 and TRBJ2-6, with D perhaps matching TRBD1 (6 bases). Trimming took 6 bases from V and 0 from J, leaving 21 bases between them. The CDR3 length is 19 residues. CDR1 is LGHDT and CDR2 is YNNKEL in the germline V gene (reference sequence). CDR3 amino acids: CASSFSLTGPRSGANVLTF. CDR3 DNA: TGTGCCAGCAGTTTTTCTCTAACAGGGCCTCGCTCTGGGGCCAACGTCCTGACTTTC.

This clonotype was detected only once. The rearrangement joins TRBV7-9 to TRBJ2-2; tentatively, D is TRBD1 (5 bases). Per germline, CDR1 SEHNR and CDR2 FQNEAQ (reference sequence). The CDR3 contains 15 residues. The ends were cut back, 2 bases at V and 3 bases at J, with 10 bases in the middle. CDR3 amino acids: CASSLPDRYTGELFF. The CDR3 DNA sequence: TGTGCCAGCAGCTTACCAGACAGATACACCGGGGAGCTGTTTTTT.

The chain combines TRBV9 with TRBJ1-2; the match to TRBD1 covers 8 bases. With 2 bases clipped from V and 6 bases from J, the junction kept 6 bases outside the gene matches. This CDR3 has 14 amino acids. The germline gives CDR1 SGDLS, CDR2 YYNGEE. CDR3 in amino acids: CASSVLTGAHGYTF. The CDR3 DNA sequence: TGTGCCAGCAGCGTTTTGACAGGGGCGCATGGCTACACCTTC.

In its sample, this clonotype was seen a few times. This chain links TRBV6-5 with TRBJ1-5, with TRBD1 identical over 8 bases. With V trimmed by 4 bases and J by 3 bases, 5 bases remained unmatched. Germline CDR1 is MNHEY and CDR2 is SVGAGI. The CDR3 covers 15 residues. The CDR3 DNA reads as TGTGCCAGCAGTTTAATGACAGGGGACAATCAGCCCCAGCATTTT. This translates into CASSLMTGDNQPQHF.

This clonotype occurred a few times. The CDR3 bases are TGTGCCAGCAGTTTACCCTCAAATAGACAGGCGAGAGTGGTTGAGCAGTTCTTC. It codes for CASSLPSNRQARVVEQFF. The chain joins TRBV28 to TRBJ2-1; a weak D match, TRBD1 (6 bases). The CDR3 is 18 residues long. In germline, CDR1 is MDHEN, CDR2 SYDVKM. V was cut by 2 bases and J by 9 bases, with 26 bases left in between.

The CDR3 nucleotides are TGTGCCACCAGCGGGCTTTTCGCGGGGGCCTCCTACAATGAGCAGTTCTTC. Protein: CATSGLFAGASYNEQFF. The V call is TRBV15, the J call TRBJ2-1, with a tentative D call TRBD2 (7 bases). The V end lost 5 bases, the J end lost 0 bases, and 17 bases lay between the germline ends. The CDR3 runs 17 residues. The V gene's germline CDR1 is LNHNV and CDR2 YYDKDF (reference sequence).

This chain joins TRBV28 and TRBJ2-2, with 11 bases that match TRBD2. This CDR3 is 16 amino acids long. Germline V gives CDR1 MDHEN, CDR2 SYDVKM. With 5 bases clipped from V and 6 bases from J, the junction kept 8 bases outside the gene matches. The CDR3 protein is CASSPSRLAGSGELFF. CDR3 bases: TGTGCCAGCAGTCCTTCCCGACTAGCGGGATCCGGGGAGCTGTTTTTT.

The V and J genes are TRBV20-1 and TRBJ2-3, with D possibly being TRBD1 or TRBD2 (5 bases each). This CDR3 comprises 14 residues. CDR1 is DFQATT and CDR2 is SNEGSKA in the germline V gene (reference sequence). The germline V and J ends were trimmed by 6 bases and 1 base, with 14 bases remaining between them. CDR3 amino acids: CSATNQGGTDTQYF. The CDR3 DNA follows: TGCAGTGCCACGAACCAGGGAGGCACAGATACGCAGTATTTT.

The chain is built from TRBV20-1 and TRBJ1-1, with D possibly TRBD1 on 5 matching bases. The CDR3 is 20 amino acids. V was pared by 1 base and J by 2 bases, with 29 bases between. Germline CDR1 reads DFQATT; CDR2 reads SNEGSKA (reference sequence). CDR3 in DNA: TGCAGTGCTAGAGTGCGAACACCCCTGGGGCGGATCCCCACTAACACTGAAGCTTTCTTT. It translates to CSARVRTPLGRIPTNTEAFF.

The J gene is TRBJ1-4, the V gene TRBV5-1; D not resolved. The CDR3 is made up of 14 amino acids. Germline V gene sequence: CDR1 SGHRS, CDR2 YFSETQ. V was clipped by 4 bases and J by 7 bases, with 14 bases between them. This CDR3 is CASSALRTGEKLFF. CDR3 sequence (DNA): TGCGCCAGCAGCGCCCTAAGGACGGGTGAAAAACTGTTTTTT.

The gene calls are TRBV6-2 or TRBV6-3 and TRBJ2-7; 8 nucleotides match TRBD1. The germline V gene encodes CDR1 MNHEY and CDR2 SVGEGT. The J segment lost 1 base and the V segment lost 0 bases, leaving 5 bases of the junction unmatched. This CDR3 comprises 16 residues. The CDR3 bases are TGTGCCAGCAGTTACTCCCGGGACAGGTCGTCCTACGAGCAGTACTTC. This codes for CASSYSRDRSSYEQYF.